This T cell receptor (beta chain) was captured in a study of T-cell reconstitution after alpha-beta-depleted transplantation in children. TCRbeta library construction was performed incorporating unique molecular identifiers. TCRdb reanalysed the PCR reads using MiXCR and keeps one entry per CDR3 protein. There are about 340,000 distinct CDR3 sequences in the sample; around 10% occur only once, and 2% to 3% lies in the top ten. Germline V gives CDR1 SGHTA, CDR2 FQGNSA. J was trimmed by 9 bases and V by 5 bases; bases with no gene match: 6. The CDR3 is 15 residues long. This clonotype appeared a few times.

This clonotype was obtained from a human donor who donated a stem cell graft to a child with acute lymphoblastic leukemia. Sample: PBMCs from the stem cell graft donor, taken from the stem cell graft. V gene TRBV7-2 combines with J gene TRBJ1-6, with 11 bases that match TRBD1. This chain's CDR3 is CASSPGQGASSPLHF. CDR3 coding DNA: TGTGCCAGCAGCCCCGGACAGGGGGCTAGTTCACCCCTCCACTTT.